These 17 T cell receptor beta chains were sequenced from one sample in a study of blood T cell repertoires in COVID-19. The assay was immunoSEQ multiplex PCR, and TCRdb's table has in-frame clones only and misses some. The sample holds around 110,000 clones, over 65% seen once. The specimen sequenced was peripheral blood. The receptors originated from a man aged 30-40 years with acute or convalescent COVID-19.

The V gene is TRBV10-2, the J gene TRBJ2-7, with TRBD2 identical over 7 bases. This CDR3 is 15 amino acids long. Germline V gene lookup returns CDR1 WSHSY and CDR2 SAAADI. Unmatched junction bases numbered 5, after V lost 0 bases and J lost 3 bases. CDR3 bases: TGCGCCAGCAGTGAGTCGACGGGGGGTCGCTACGAGCAGTACTTC. It specifies CASSESTGGRYEQYF.

The J gene is TRBJ2-1, the V gene TRBV19; TRBD2 is a possible D gene (7 bases). Germline CDR1 and CDR2: LNHDA and SQIVND (reference sequence). This CDR3 comprises 17 residues. V lost 3 bases, J lost 0 bases, and 15 bases lay in between. CDR3 sequence reads: CASSILGGGGSYNEQFF. The CDR3 coding sequence is TGTGCCAGTAGTATTCTCGGGGGAGGGGGCTCCTACAATGAGCAGTTCTTC.

This clone was picked up a small number of times. The V and J genes are TRBV3-1 (or the pseudogene TRBV3-2) and TRBJ1-5; 8 bases line up with TRBD1. This CDR3 region has 17 residues. CDR1 LGHDT and CDR2 YNNKEL come from the germline V gene (reference sequence). V lost 4 bases, J lost 0 bases, and 8 bases stayed unmatched. The CDR3 loop reads CASSLSGTGYSNQPQHF. DNA of the CDR3: TGTGCCAGCAGCCTAAGCGGGACAGGTTATAGCAATCAGCCCCAGCATTTT.

The chain employs TRBV9 and TRBJ2-3; TRBD2 aligns across 13 bases. Germline loops: CDR1 SGDLS, CDR2 YYNGEE. Unmatched junction bases numbered 7, after V lost 0 bases and J lost 6 bases. The CDR3 runs 17 residues. The DNA for the CDR3 is TGTGCCAGCAGCGTAGCTAGGACTAGCGGGGGCTTGGATACGCAGTATTTT. Translating it yields CASSVARTSGGLDTQYF.

As DNA, the CDR3 is TGCAGCGTTTCTGGGATCCGGGACAGGGGCTCCTACGAGCAGTACTTC. Translation gives CSVSGIRDRGSYEQYF. The chain links TRBV29-1 to TRBJ2-7; 10 nucleotides agree with TRBD1. The CDR3 contains 16 residues. Germline CDR1 SQVTM, CDR2 ANQGSEA. V lost 5 bases to trimming and J lost 0 bases; unmatched junction nucleotides: 10.

The rearrangement links TRBV30 to TRBJ1-6, with TRBD1 as a possible D gene (5 bases). V lost 7 bases and J lost 9, with 19 bases in between. This CDR3 has 14 amino acids. Germline V gene lookup returns CDR1 GTSNPN and CDR2 SVGIG (reference sequence). CDR3 sequence: CASAQGDFFSPLHF. CDR3 coding DNA: TGTGCCTCCGCGCAAGGGGACTTTTTTTCACCCCTCCACTTT.

The V gene is TRBV19, the J gene TRBJ2-1; 7 nucleotides line up with TRBD2. This CDR3 is 13 amino acids long. Germline CDR1 reads LNHDA; CDR2 reads SQIVND (reference sequence). Losses at the gene ends were 6 bases for V and 10 bases for J; bases not matched to a gene: 9. This chain's CDR3 is CASSGTNSTEQFF. CDR3 nucleotide sequence: TGTGCCAGTAGCGGGACTAACTCCACGGAGCAGTTCTTC.

V and J are TRBV3-1 (or the pseudogene TRBV3-2) and TRBJ1-1; D remains unclear. This CDR3 is 14 amino acids long. V was shortened by 1 base and J by 5 bases, with 11 bases between the two germline ends. Germline CDR1 LGHDT, CDR2 YNNKEL (reference sequence). The DNA for the CDR3 is TGTGCCAGCAGCCAAGGTCGGGAGAGGACTGAAGCTTTCTTT. Protein product: CASSQGRERTEAFF.

The chain uses TRBV20-1 and TRBJ2-7, with D maybe TRBD2 (5 bases). Germline lookup yields CDR1 DFQATT and CDR2 SNEGSKA (reference sequence). CDR3 size: 12 residues. Trimming took 3 bases from V and 3 from J, leaving 9 bases between them. For the CDR3, the DNA is TGCAGTGCTAGTGAAGAGGGCTACGAGCAGTACTTC. Translating gives CSASEEGYEQYF.

The rearrangement joins TRBV2 to TRBJ1-1, with D perhaps matching TRBD1 (6 bases). The CDR3 covers 14 residues. CDR1 and CDR2 (germline): SNHLY, FYNNEI. The V and J ends lost 4 bases and 0 bases respectively, with 9 bases between them. This CDR3 is CASSAGQMNTEAFF. CDR3 bases: TGTGCCAGCAGTGCCGGACAGATGAACACTGAAGCTTTCTTT.

The chain employs TRBV19 and TRBJ2-2, with 14 nucleotides matching TRBD2. Trimming took 6 bases from V and 5 from J; bases not matched to a gene: 8. Germline CDR1 LNHDA, CDR2 SQIVND (reference sequence). The CDR3 runs 17 residues. In DNA form, the CDR3 reads TGTGCCAGTAGCCCGACTAGCGGGGGGGTCGAGACCGGGGAGCTGTTTTTT. It translates to CASSPTSGGVETGELFF.

The sample holds one count of this clone. The gene calls are TRBV9 and TRBJ2-1, with 9 nucleotides matching TRBD2. Trimming took 4 bases from V and 4 from J; bases not matched to a gene: 12. CDR1 and CDR2 from the germline V gene are SGDLS and YYNGEE. This CDR3 spans 17 amino acids. For the CDR3, the DNA is TGTGCCAGCAGCCCCCGGACTAGCGACCCACCTTACAATGAGCAGTTCTTC. Its translation: CASSPRTSDPPYNEQFF.

The V call is TRBV24-1, the J call TRBJ2-7, with D perhaps TRBD2 (6 bases). Between the trimmed V and J ends, which lost 4 bases and 3 bases, there was a span of 27 bases. This CDR3 region has 19 residues. Germline V gene data show CDR1 as KGHDR and CDR2 as SFDVKD. CDR3: CATSDPLSVLAQAYYEQYV. Here the CDR3 DNA reads TGTGCCACCAGTGACCCCCTCTCCGTGCTAGCGCAAGCTTACTACGAGCAGTACGTC.

The V gene is TRBV6-6, the J gene TRBJ1-2; 9 positions agree with TRBD1. This CDR3 has 11 amino acids. J gave up 5 bases and V 10 bases, and 2 bases lay outside the gene matches. CDR1 MNHNY and CDR2 SVGAGI come from the germline V gene (reference sequence). The CDR3 here is CAIQGAYGYTF. The CDR3 DNA reads as TGTGCCATACAGGGGGCATATGGCTACACCTTC.

This sequence joins TRBV27 and TRBJ1-2; no firm D call. The CDR3 runs 14 residues. Germline V CDR1 and CDR2: MNHEY, SMNVEV (reference sequence). Trimming took off 3 bases at V and 0 bases at J, with 8 bases between the two ends. Written as DNA, the CDR3 is TGTGCCAGCAGTTTGGCCGGGGCTAACTATGGCTACACCTTC. It specifies CASSLAGANYGYTF.

The V call is TRBV5-4, the J call TRBJ1-5, with a possible D match to TRBD1 (5 bases). Germline values: CDR1 SGHNT, CDR2 YYREEE (reference sequence). Trimming took off 0 bases at V and 2 bases at J, with 6 bases between the two ends. CDR3 length equals 14 residues. For the CDR3, the DNA is TGTGCCAGCAGCTTGGGGGGGGGCAATCAGCCCCAGCATTTT. As protein: CASSLGGGNQPQHF.

This sequence joins TRBV9 and TRBJ2-1, with 10 nucleotides matching TRBD2. The CDR3 sequence is 17 residues long. Germline lookup yields CDR1 SGDLS and CDR2 YYNGEE. V dropped 3 bases and J dropped 1; count of bases not matched to a gene: 7. This CDR3 reads CASSEEVSGGSYNEQFF. The CDR3 bases are TGTGCCAGCAGCGAGGAAGTTAGCGGGGGGTCCTACAATGAGCAGTTCTTC.